This T cell receptor (beta chain) comes out of a study of somatic mutations in cytotoxic T cells in rheumatoid arthritis. Study observations and caveats: Patients with a largest CD8+ clone exceeding 20% of CD8+ cells numbered 8 of 65.

Note on this clone: Its cognate antigen is unknown.

Trimming left V 10 bases short and J 0 bases short, with 12 bases between. Per germline, CDR1 LNHDA and CDR2 SQIVND (reference sequence). This CDR3 is built from 13 residues. The protocol was immunoSEQ multiplex PCR, while the TCRdb copy is restricted to in-frame clones and leaves out a portion. This repertoire shows 15,000 to 20,000 clones, approximately 80% found once; its top ten account for approximately 9.3%. The sequenced material came from CD8+ T cells sorted from blood. The V and J genes are TRBV19 and TRBJ1-1, with unresolved D. The source of this sequence is an adult with rheumatoid arthritis. CDR3 nucleotides: TGTGCCACTATGGACCGACTGAACACTGAAGCTTTCTTT. It yields the protein CATMDRLNTEAFF.